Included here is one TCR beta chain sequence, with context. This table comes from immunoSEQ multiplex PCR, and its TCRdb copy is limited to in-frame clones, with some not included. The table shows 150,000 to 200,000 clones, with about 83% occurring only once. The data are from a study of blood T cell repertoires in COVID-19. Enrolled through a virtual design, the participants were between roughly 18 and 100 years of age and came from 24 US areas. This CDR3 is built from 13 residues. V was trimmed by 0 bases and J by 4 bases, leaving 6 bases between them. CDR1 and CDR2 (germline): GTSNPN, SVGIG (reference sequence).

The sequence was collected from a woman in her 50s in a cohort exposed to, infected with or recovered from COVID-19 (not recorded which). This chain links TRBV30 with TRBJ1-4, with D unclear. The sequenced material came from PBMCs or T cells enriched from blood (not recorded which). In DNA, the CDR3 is TGTGCCTGGAGTGTACGGTATAATGAAAAACTGTTTTTT. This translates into CAWSVRYNEKLFF.